Listed here are 5 T cell receptor beta chains from one sample, sequenced in a study of CD8+CD57+ T cells in acquired aplastic anemia. Genomic DNA acted as the template from which TCR beta VDJ combination and CDR3 sequence profiling were carried out. MiXCR, applied by TCRdb to the reads, yields one record per CDR3 protein. This sample has approximately 260,000 distinct CDR3 sequences, with approximately 86% found just once. Patients included in sequencing had previously demonstrated CD8+CD57+ cell expansion by flow cytometry. Sequencing was carried out using sorted CD4+, CD8+, or CD8+CD57+ T cells (not recorded which) from PBMCs. Every receptor here comes from a human donor with aplastic anemia.

This chain links TRBV29-1 with TRBJ2-3; D is possibly TRBD1 (6 bases). The length of the CDR3 is 14 residues. Trimming pared 4 bases from V and 4 bases from J, leaving 15 bases between. The germline V gene encodes CDR1 SQVTM and CDR2 ANQGSEA. The CDR3 loop is CSVGWQGSPDTQYF. The CDR3 DNA reads as TGCAGCGTTGGTTGGCAGGGGAGTCCAGATACGCAGTATTTT.

The rearrangement joins TRBV7-9 to TRBJ2-5; D is ambiguous. CDR3 size: 12 residues. CDR1 and CDR2 from the germline V gene are SEHNR and FQNEAQ (reference sequence). The V and J ends lost 5 bases and 5 bases respectively, with 9 bases between them. CDR3 region: CASSPRDETQYF. The CDR3 region has the DNA TGTGCCAGCAGCCCCCGCGACGAGACCCAGTACTTC.

On this clonotype itself: One end of the junction is discordant with germline, which a read error may explain. The CDR3 sequence: CASSEDRGGREKLFF. The DNA of the CDR3 is TGTGCCAGCAGTGAAGACCGGGGTGGGAGGGAAAAGCTGTTTTTT. The chain has TRBV25-1 and TRBJ1-4; unclear D gene. CDR3 length equals 15 residues. Germline loops: CDR1 MGHDK, CDR2 SYGVNS. Complete variable domain (other parts from reference TRBV25-1 and TRBJ1-4): EADIYQTPRYLVIGTGKKITLECSQTMGHDKMYWYQQDPGMELHLIHYSYGVNSTEKGDLSSESTVSRIRTEHFPLTLESARPSHTSQYLCASSEDRGGREKLFFGSGTQLSVL.

Turning to this clonotype: One end of the junction is discordant with germline, which a read error may explain. The J gene is TRBJ2-3, the V gene TRBV14; 7 positions match TRBD2. The CDR3 runs 13 residues. Per the germline V gene, CDR1 is SGHDN and CDR2 is FVKESK. CDR3 residues: CASGDGWEGTLYF. CDR3 coding DNA: TGTGCCAGCGGGGACGGGTGGGAGGGTACGCTGTATTTT.

The table lists this clonotype with a count of one. An end of the junction does not agree with germline; a read error may underlie this. The chain employs TRBV7-8 and TRBJ1-5; D is unclear. CDR1 is SGHVS, CDR2 FQNEAQ, per germline. CDR3 length: 14 amino acids. The chain's CDR3 is CASSVAGGTDTQHF. In DNA form, the CDR3 reads TGTGCCAGCAGCGTAGCGGGAGGTACTGATACGCAGCATTTT.